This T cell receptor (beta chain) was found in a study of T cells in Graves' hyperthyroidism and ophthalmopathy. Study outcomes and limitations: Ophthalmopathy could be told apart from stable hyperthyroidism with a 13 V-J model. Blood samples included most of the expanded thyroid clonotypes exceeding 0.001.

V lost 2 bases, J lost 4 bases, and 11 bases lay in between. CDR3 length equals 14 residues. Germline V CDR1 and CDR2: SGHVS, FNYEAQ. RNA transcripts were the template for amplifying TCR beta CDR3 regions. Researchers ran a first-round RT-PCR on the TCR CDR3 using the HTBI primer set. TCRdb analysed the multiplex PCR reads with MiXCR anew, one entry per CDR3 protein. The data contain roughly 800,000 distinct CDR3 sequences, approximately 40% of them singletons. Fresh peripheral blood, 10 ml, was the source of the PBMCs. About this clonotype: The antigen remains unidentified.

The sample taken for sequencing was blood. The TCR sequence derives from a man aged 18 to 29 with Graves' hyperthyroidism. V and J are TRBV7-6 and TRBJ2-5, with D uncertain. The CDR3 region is CASSLNEARETQYF. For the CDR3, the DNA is TGTGCCAGCAGCTTAAATGAGGCCCGAGAGACCCAGTACTTC.